The present entry profiles one T cell receptor (beta chain) with its context. The length of the CDR3 is 15 residues. V gave up 0 bases and J gave up 4 bases, with 12 bases separating them. The germline CDR1 and CDR2 sequences are SGHRS and YFSETQ. Described time point: sample taken at primary tumor resection. Extraction of whole RNA from tumor, nontumor lung or frozen PBMC preceded unsorted sequencing. The sample comes from a study of spatial heterogeneity in lung cancer. MiXCR was run by TCRdb on the 5' RACE reads, yielding one entry per CDR3 protein. The data hold about 85,000 distinct CDR3 sequences, with 15% to 20% observed a single time.

The sequencing here drew on PBMCs, taken at surgery. The chain joins TRBV5-1 to TRBJ2-3, with unresolved D. This TCR came from a male donor with early-stage non-small cell lung cancer. CDR3 sequence reads: CASSLVTAGADTQYF. The CDR3 DNA sequence: TGCGCCAGCAGCTTGGTAACAGCCGGCGCAGATACGCAGTATTTT.